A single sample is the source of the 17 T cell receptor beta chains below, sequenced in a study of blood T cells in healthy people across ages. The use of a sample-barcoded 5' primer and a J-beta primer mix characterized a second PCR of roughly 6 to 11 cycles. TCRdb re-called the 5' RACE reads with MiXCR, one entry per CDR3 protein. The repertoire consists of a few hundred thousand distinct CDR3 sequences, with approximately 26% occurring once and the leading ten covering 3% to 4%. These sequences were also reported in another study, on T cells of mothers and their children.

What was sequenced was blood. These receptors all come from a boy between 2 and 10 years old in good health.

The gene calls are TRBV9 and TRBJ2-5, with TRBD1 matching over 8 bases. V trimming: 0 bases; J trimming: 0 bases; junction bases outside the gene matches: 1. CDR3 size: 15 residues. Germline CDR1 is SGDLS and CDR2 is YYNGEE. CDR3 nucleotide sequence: TGTGCCAGCAGCGTAGAGGACAGGGACCAAGAGACCCAGTACTTC. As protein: CASSVEDRDQETQYF.

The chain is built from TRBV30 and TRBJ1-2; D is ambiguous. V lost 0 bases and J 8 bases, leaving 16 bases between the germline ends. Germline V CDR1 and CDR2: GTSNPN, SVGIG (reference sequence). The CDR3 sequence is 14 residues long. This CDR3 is CAWSVQSTWGGYTF. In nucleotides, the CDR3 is TGTGCCTGGAGTGTACAAAGCACCTGGGGAGGCTACACCTTC.

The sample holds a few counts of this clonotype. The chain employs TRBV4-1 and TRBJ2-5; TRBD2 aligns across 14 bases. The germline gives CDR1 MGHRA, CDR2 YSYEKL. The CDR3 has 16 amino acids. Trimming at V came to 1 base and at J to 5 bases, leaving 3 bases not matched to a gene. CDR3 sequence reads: CASSQGTSGGIETQYF. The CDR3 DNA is TGCGCCAGCAGCCAAGGGACTAGCGGGGGGATCGAGACCCAGTACTTC.

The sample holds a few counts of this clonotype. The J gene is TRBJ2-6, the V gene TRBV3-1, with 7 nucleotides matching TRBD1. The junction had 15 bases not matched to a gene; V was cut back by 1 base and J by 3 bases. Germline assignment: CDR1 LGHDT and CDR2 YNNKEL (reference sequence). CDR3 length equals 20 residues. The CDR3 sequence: CASSQVSHRGLGGGANVLTF. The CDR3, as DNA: TGTGCCAGCAGCCAAGTCTCGCACAGGGGCCTTGGTGGTGGGGCCAACGTCCTGACTTTC. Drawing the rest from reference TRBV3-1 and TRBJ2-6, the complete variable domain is DTAVSQTPKYLVTQMGNDKSIKCEQNLGHDTMYWYKQDSKKFLKIMFSYNNKELIINETVPNRFSPKSPDKAHLNLHINSLELGDSAVYFCASSQVSHRGLGGGANVLTFGAGSRLTVL.

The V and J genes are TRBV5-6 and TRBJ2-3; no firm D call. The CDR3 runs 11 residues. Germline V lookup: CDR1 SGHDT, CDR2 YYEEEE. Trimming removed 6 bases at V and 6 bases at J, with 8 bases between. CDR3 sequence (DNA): TGTGCCAGCAATTTAGGGGATACGCAGTATTTT. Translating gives CASNLGDTQYF.

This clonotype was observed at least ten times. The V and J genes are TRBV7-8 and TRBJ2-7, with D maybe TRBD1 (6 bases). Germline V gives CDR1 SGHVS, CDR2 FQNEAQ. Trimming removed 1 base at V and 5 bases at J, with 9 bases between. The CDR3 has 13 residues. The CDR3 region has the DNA TGTGCCAGCAGCTTAGACAGGGCTCACGAGCAGTACTTC. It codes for CASSLDRAHEQYF.

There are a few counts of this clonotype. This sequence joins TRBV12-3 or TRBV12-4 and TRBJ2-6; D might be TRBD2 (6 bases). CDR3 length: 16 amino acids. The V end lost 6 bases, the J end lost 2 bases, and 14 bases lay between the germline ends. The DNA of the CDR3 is TGTGCCAGCAGAAAAACCGGGGGTCCTGGGGCCAACGTCCTGACTTTC. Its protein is CASRKTGGPGANVLTF.

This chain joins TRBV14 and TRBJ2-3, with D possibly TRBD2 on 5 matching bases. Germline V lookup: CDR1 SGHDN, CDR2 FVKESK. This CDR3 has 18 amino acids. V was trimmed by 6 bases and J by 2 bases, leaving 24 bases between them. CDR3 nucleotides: TGTGCCAGCAGTTTGGATGAAATAACGCAGGAGGACACAGATACGCAGTATTTT. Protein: CASSLDEITQEDTDTQYF.

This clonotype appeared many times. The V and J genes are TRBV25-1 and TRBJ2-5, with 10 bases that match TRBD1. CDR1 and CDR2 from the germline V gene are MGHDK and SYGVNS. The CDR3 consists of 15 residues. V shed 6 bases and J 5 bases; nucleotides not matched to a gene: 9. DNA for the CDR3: TGTGCCAGCAGGTTCGGACAGGGGGAGGCGGAGACCCAGTACTTC. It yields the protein CASRFGQGEAETQYF.

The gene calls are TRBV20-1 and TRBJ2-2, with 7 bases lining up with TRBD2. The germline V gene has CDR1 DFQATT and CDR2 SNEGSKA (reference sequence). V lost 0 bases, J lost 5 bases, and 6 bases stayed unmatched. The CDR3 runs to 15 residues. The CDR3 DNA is TGCAGTGCTAGAGATCATCGGGGGGATACCGGGGAGCTGTTTTTT. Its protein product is CSARDHRGDTGELFF.

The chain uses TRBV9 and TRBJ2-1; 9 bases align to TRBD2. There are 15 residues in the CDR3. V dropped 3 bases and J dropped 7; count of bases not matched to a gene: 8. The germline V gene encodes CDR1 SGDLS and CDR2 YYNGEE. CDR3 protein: CASSAFSGSPNEQFF. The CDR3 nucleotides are TGTGCCAGCAGCGCATTTAGCGGGAGTCCGAATGAGCAGTTCTTC. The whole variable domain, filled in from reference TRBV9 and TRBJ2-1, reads DSGVTQTPKHLITATGQRVTLRCSPRSGDLSVYWYQQSLDQGLQFLIQYYNGEERAKGNILERFSAQQFPDLHSELNLSSLELGDSALYFCASSAFSGSPNEQFFGPGTRLTVL.

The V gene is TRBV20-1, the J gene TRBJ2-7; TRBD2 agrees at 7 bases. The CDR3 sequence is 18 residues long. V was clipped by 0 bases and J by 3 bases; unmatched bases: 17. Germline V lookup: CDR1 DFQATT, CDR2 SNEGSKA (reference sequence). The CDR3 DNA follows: TGCAGTGCTAGAGAACAGACTTCGGGCGGGAGAGGCCGCTACGAGCAGTACTTC. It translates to CSAREQTSGGRGRYEQYF.

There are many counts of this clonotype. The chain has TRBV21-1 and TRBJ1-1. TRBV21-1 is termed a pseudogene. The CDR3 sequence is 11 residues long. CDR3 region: CASSRDTEAFF. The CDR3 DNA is TGTGCCAGCAGCAGGGACACTGAAGCTTTCTTT.

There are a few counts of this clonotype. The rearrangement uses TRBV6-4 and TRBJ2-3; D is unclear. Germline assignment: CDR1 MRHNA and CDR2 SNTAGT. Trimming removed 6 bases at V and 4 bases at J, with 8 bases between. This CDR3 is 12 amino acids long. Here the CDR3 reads CASRVWPDTQYF. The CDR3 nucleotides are TGTGCCAGCAGGGTTTGGCCAGATACGCAGTATTTT.

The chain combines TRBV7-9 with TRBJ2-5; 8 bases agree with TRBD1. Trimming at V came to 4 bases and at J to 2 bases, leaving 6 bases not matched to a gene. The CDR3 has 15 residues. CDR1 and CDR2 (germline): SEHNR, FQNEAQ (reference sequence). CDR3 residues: CASSSQTGAQETQYF. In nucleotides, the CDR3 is TGTGCCAGCAGCTCACAGACAGGGGCGCAAGAGACCCAGTACTTC.

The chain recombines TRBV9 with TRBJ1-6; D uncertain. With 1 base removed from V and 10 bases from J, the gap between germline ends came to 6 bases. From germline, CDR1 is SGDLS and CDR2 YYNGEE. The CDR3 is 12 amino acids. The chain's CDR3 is CASSVSGSPLHF. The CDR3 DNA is TGTGCCAGCAGCGTAAGCGGGTCACCCCTCCACTTT.

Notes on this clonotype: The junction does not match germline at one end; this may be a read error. CDR3 nucleotide sequence: TGTGCCAGCAAATTACAGGGGGCGTGGGCTGAAAAACCGTTTTTT. Translated, it gives CASKLQGAWAEKPFF. V usage is TRBV2 and J usage is TRBJ1-4, with 9 bases lining up with TRBD1. CDR3 length equals 15 residues. Germline values: CDR1 SNHLY, CDR2 FYNNEI. The full variable domain, its missing parts supplied by reference TRBV2 and TRBJ1-4, is EPEVTQTPSHQVTQMGQEVILRCVPISNHLYFYWYRQILGQKVEFLVSFYNNEISEKSEIFDDQFSVERPDGSNFTLKIRSTKLEDSAMYFCASKLQGAWAEKPFFGSGTQLSVL.